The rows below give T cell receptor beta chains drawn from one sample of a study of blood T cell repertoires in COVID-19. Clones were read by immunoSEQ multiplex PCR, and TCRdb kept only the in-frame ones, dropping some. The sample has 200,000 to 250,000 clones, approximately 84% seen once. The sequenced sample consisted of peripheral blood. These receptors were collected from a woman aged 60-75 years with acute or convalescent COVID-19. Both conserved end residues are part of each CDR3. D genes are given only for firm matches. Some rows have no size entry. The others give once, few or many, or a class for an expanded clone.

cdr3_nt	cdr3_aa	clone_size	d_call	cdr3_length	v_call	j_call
TGTGCCAGCAGCCAACATCAGATTGCAACTAATGAAAAACTGTTTTTT	CASSQHQIATNEKLFF	-	-	16	TRBV4-2	TRBJ1-4
TGTGCCAGCTCACCCCGGGACAGGGAACTGACTGAAGCTTTCTTT	CASSPRDRELTEAFF	-	TRBD1	15	TRBV18	TRBJ1-1
TGTGCCAGCAGCTCCTTCTACGAGCAGTACTTC	CASSSFYEQYF	-	-	11	TRBV7-2	TRBJ2-7
TGTGCCAGCAGTTGGTTAGGGCCAGGGGGGATAAAAGGAGATGAAAAACTGTTTTTT	CASSWLGPGGIKGDEKLFF	-	TRBD1	19	TRBV27	TRBJ1-4
TGCGCCAGCAGCTTGCAGGGAAGCGATGAGCAGTTCTTC	CASSLQGSDEQFF	-	-	13	TRBV5-1	TRBJ2-1
TGTGCCAGTAGCCCCCGGGACTCCCTCACGGAGACCCAGTACTTC	CASSPRDSLTETQYF	once	-	15	TRBV19	TRBJ2-5
TGTGCCAGCAGGGGGGGACAGGGAGGCAGGGAGCAGTACTTC	CASRGGQGGREQYF	-	TRBD1	14	TRBV6-6	TRBJ2-7
TGTGCCAGCAGTTACTCGGGACTAGCGGGGGGCTACAATGAGCAGTTCTTC	CASSYSGLAGGYNEQFF	-	TRBD2	17	TRBV6-2/TRBV6-3	TRBJ2-1
TGTGCCAGCATTCGCAGGGCCAATGAGCAGTTCTTC	CASIRRANEQFF	-	-	12	TRBV6-5	TRBJ2-1
TGTGCCAGCAGCTTGACGTCCAGGTTCTCCTACGAGCAGTACTTC	CASSLTSRFSYEQYF	-	-	15	TRBV5-6	TRBJ2-7
TGTGCCAGCTCACCAGGACAGAGCAATTCACCCCTCCACTTT	CASSPGQSNSPLHF	-	-	14	TRBV18	TRBJ1-6
TGCAGTGCTAGTTATTCCGGAGGTACGCAGTATTTT	CSASYSGGTQYF	-	-	12	TRBV20-1	TRBJ2-3
TGTGCCAGCATCCAACTAGCGGGGGGGAGCTCCTACGAGCAGTACTTC	CASIQLAGGSSYEQYF	-	TRBD2	16	TRBV7-2	TRBJ2-7
TGTGCCAGCTCAACGATTCCCGGGAGCACAGATACGCAGTATTTT	CASSTIPGSTDTQYF	-	-	15	TRBV18	TRBJ2-3
TGCGCCAGCAGCCAAGAGACGGGAAATCAGCCCCAGCATTTT	CASSQETGNQPQHF	-	-	14	TRBV4-3	TRBJ1-5
TGTGCCACCAGCAGTGGGCAGGAGGGGACCCAGTACTTC	CATSSGQEGTQYF	-	-	13	TRBV15	TRBJ2-5
TGTGCCACCAGTGACCCGAAACAGGGCTTCTCTAACACAGATACGCAGTATTTT	CATSDPKQGFSNTDTQYF	-	-	18	TRBV24-1	TRBJ2-3
TGTGCCTGGAGTGTAGGGGGTTATGGCTACACCTTC	CAWSVGGYGYTF	-	-	12	TRBV30	TRBJ1-2
TGTGCCAGCTCCGTAGGCAGGGACAGGGGTTTGAACACTGAAGCTTTCTTT	CASSVGRDRGLNTEAFF	once	TRBD1	17	TRBV5-5	TRBJ1-1
TGTGCCAGCAGCACCCCGGTACAGGGGGCGTCCGGGGAGCTGTTTTTT	CASSTPVQGASGELFF	-	TRBD1	16	TRBV9	TRBJ2-2
TGTGCCAGCAGCCAAGTACAGACAGGAGCTGAAGCTTTCTTT	CASSQVQTGAEAFF	-	-	14	TRBV3-1/TRBV3-2	TRBJ1-1
TGTGCCAGCAGCCAAGCTCTGACTAGCAAAGAGACCCAGTACTTC	CASSQALTSKETQYF	-	TRBD2	15	TRBV3-1/TRBV3-2	TRBJ2-5
TGTGCCAGCAGCCCCCACACGTCGGGAACAGATACGCAGTATTTT	CASSPHTSGTDTQYF	-	-	15	TRBV9	TRBJ2-3
TGTGCCAGCGATGAGCGGACGGCTGGAAACACCATATATTTT	CASDERTAGNTIYF	-	-	14	TRBV2	TRBJ1-3
TGTGCCAGTAGTCGGAGGGAGGGCAATCAGCCCCAGCATTTT	CASSRREGNQPQHF	-	-	14	TRBV19	TRBJ1-5
TGTGCCAGCAGCTTAGTCACCACGGGAGAGCAGTACTTC	CASSLVTTGEQYF	once	-	13	TRBV7-9	TRBJ2-7
TGTGCCAGCAGTGCACAGGGGGCAGGAACTGAAGCTTTCTTT	CASSAQGAGTEAFF	-	TRBD1	14	TRBV2	TRBJ1-1
TGTGCCACCAGTGGGGCGGGGACCCAAGAGACCCAGTACTTC	CATSGAGTQETQYF	-	-	14	TRBV24-1	TRBJ2-5
TGCAGCGTTGGACAGGAAGGCTACACCTTC	CSVGQEGYTF	-	-	10	TRBV29-1	TRBJ1-2
TGTGCCAGCAGTCCCGGGATTCCCTATGGCTACACCTTC	CASSPGIPYGYTF	-	-	13	TRBV27	TRBJ1-2
TGTGCCAGCAGTCCTCAAGAGACCCAGTACTTC	CASSPQETQYF	-	-	11	TRBV6-5	TRBJ2-5
TGTGCCAGCACAGACAGGGGGTACGAGCAGTACTTC	CASTDRGYEQYF	-	TRBD1	12	TRBV7-9	TRBJ2-7
TGTGCCAGCAGGGATCGGGGACAGGTATTGTGGCAGTTCTTC	CASRDRGQVLWQFF	-	TRBD1	14	TRBV6-5	TRBJ2-1
TGCGCCAGCAGCCAAGAACTACAGGGTTACGAGCAGTACTTC	CASSQELQGYEQYF	few	-	14	TRBV4-3	TRBJ2-7
TGTGCCAGCAGCCTCGGCGGCTCTGGAAACACCATATATTTT	CASSLGGSGNTIYF	once	-	14	TRBV28	TRBJ1-3
TGCGCCAGCAGCTTGGGACGGGATAACTATGGCTACACCTTC	CASSLGRDNYGYTF	few	-	14	TRBV5-1	TRBJ1-2
TGTGCCAGCAGTTTGGGGACAGACACTGAAGCTTTCTTT	CASSLGTDTEAFF	-	TRBD1	13	TRBV6-2/TRBV6-3	TRBJ1-1
TGTGCCAGCAGCTCCCGGGACAGGGGATTGCAGTACTTC	CASSSRDRGLQYF	-	TRBD1	13	TRBV9	TRBJ2-7
TGCGCCAGCAGCCTGGAGGGCAGGGGCAATCAGCCCCAGCATTTT	CASSLEGRGNQPQHF	-	-	15	TRBV5-1	TRBJ1-5
TGTGCCAGCAGTTTGGCTCTAGGTAGCGCCGGGGAGCTGTTTTTT	CASSLALGSAGELFF	-	-	15	TRBV27	TRBJ2-2